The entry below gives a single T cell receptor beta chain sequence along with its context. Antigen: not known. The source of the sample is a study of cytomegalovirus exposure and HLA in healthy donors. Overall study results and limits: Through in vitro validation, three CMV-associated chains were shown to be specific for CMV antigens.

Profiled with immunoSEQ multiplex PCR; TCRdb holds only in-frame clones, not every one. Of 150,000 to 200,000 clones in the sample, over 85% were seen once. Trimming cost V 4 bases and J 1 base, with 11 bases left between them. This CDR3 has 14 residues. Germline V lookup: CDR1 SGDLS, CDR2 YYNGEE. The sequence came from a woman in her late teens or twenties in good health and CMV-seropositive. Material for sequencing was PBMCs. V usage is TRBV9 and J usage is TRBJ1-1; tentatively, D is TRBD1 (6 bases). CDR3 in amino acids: CASSPRGANTEAFF. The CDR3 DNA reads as TGTGCCAGCAGCCCGCGGGGGGCGAACACTGAAGCTTTCTTT.